This T cell receptor beta chain was obtained from a study of shared clonotypes between healthy human individuals. Study background: For every donor, three CD4 naive, three CD4 memory, two CD8 naive and one CD8 memory plates were used.

Study-level points and caveats: Naive subsets generally had larger estimated richness than memory subsets. Sample collection involved blood only; tissue repertoires are likely different.

Details on this clone: What it binds is not known.

At a deep level, the assay was run. Clones were read by immunoSEQ multiplex PCR, and TCRdb kept only the in-frame ones, dropping some. The table records about 2 million clones, 95% of them present only once. CDR3 length: 16 residues. The V and J ends lost 4 bases and 6 bases, in that order; junction bases with no gene match: 7. Looked up from germline, CDR1 is MGHRA and CDR2 is YSYEKL. The J gene is TRBJ2-3, the V gene TRBV4-1, with 13 bases that match TRBD2. What was sequenced was naive CD4+ T cells sorted from blood. Subset in this sample: CD45RA+ positively selected. This sequence was found in a man between 18 and 35 years old in good health. DNA for the CDR3: TGCGCCAGCAGCCCCACTAGCGGGGGGGCTATGGATACGCAGTATTTT. Its protein is CASSPTSGGAMDTQYF.